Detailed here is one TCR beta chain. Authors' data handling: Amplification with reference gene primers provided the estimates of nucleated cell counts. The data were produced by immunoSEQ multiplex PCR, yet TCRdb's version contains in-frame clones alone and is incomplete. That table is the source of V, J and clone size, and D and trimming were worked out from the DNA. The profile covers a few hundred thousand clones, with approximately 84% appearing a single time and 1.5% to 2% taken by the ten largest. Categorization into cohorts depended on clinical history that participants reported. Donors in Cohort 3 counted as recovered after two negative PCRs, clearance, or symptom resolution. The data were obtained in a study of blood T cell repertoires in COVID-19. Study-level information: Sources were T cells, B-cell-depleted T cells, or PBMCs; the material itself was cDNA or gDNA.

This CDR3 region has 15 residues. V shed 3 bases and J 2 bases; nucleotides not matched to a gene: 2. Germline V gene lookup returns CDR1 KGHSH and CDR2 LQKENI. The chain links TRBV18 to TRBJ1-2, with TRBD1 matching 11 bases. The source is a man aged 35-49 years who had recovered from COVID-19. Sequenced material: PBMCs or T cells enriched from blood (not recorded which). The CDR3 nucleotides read TGTGCCAGCTCACCGGGACAGGGGGGAAACTATGGCTACACCTTC. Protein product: CASSPGQGGNYGYTF.